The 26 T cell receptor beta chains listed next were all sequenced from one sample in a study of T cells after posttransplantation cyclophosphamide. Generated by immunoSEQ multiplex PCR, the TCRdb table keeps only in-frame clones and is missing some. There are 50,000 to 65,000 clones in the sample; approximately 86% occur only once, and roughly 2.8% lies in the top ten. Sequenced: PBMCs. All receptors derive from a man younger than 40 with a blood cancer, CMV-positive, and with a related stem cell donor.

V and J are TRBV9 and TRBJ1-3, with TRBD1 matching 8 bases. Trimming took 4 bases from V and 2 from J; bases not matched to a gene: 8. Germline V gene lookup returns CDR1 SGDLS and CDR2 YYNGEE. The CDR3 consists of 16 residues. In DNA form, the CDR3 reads TGTGCCAGCAGCCTCGGGACAGGACCACCTGGAAACACCATATATTTT. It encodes CASSLGTGPPGNTIYF.

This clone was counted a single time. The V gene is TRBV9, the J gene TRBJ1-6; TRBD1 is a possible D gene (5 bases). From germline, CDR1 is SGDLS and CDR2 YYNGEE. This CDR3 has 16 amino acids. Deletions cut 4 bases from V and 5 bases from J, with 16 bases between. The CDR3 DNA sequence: TGTGCCAGCAGCCTTTTTATTGGGGCAAATAATTCACCCCTCCACTTT. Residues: CASSLFIGANNSPLHF. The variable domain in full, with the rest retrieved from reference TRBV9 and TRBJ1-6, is DSGVTQTPKHLITATGQRVTLRCSPRSGDLSVYWYQQSLDQGLQFLIQYYNGEERAKGNILERFSAQQFPDLHSELNLSSLELGDSALYFCASSLFIGANNSPLHFGNGTRLTVT.

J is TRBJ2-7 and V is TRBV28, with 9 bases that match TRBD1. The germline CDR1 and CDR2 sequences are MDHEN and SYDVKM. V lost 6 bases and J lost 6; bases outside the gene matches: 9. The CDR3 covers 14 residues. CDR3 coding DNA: TGTGCCAGCAGGCTGACCGGGACAGGGTTCGAGCAGTACTTC. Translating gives CASRLTGTGFEQYF.

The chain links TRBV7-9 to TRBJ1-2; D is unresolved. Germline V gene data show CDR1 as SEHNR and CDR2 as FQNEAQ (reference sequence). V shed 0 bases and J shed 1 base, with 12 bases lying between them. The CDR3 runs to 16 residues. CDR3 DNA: TGTGCCAGCAGCTTAGCGGCGGCCGGAAGTAACTATGGCTACACCTTC. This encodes CASSLAAAGSNYGYTF.

CDR3 sequence (DNA): TGTGCCAGTAGTACCGGGACAGTCTCTGGGGCCAACGTCCTGACTTTC. It specifies CASSTGTVSGANVLTF. V is TRBV19 and J is TRBJ2-6, with 7 bases identical to TRBD1. V shed 4 bases, J shed 0 bases, and the junction held 3 bases outside the gene matches. Germline V CDR1 and CDR2: LNHDA, SQIVND (reference sequence). CDR3 size: 16 residues.

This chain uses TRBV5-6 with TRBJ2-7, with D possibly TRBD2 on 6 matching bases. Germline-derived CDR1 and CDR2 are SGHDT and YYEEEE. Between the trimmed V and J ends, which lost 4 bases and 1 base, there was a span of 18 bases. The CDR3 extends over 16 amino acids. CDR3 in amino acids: CASSPRGGGVSYEQYF. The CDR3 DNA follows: TGTGCCAGCAGCCCCCGCGGAGGCGGGGTTTCCTACGAGCAGTACTTC.

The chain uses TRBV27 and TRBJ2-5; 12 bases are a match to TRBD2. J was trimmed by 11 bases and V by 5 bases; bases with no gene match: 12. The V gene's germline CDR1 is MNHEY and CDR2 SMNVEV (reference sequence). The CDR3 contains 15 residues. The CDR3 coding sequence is TGTGCCAGCAGTAAAGGGACTAGCGGGCGTCTGGAGCAGTACTTC. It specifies CASSKGTSGRLEQYF.

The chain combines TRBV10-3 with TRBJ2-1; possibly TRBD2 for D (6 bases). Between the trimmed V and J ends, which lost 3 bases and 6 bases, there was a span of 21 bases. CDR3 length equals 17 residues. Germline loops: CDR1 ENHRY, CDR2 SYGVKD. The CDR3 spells CAISEAPGLLIGNEQFF. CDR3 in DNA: TGTGCCATCAGTGAAGCCCCCGGACTATTGATAGGCAATGAGCAGTTCTTC.

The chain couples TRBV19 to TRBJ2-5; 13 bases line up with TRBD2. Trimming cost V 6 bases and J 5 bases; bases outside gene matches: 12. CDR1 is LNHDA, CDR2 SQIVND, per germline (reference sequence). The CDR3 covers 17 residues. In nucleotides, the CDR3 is TGTGCCAGTAGCGTCGGGACTAGCGGGACCTTGGGGGAGACCCAGTACTTC. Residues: CASSVGTSGTLGETQYF.

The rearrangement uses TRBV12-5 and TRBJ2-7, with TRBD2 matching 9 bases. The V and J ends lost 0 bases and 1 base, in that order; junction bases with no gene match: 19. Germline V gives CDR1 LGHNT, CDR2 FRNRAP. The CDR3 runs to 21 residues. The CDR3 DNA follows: TGTGCTAGTGGTTTGGTAGTAGTAAAAAGTAGCGGGAGTATTGGTTCCTACGAGCAGTACTTC. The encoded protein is CASGLVVVKSSGSIGSYEQYF.

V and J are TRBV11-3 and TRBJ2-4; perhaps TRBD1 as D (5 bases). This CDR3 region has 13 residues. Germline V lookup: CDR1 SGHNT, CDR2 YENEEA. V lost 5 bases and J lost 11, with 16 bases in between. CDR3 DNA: TGTGCCAGCAGCCCGAATGGAGTCAGGGTTCAGTACTTC. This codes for CASSPNGVRVQYF. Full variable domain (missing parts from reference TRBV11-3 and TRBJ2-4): EAGVVQSPRYKIIEKKQPVAFWCNPISGHNTLYWYLQNLGQGPELLIRYENEEAVDDSQLPKDRFSAERLKGVDSTLKIQPAELGDSAVYLCASSPNGVRVQYFGAGTRLSVL.

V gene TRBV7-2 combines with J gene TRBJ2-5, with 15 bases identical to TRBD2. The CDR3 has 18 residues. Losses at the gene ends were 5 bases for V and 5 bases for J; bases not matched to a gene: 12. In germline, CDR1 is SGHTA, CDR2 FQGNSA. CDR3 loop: CASSLRTSGRGSMETQYF. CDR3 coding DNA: TGTGCCAGCAGCCTTCGGACTAGCGGGAGGGGGTCAATGGAGACCCAGTACTTC.

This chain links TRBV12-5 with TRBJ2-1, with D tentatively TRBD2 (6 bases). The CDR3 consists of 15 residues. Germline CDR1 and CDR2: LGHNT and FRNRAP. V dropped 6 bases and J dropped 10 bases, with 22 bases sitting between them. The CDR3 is CASGASGRRGSEQFF. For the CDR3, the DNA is TGTGCTAGTGGGGCGTCGGGTAGGCGGGGAAGCGAGCAGTTCTTC.

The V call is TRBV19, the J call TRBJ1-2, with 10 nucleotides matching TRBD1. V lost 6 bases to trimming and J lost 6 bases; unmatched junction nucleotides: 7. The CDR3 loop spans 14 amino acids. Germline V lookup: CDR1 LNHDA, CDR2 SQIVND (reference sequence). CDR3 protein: CASRTGQGIDGYTF. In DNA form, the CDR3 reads TGTGCCAGTAGGACGGGACAGGGGATCGATGGCTACACCTTC.

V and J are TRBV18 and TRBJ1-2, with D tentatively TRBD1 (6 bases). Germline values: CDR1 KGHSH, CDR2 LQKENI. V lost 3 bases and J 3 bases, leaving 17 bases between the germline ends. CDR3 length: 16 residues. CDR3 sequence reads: CASSPEAGAPYYGYTF. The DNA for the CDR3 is TGTGCCAGCTCACCGGAAGCAGGGGCCCCGTACTATGGCTACACCTTC.

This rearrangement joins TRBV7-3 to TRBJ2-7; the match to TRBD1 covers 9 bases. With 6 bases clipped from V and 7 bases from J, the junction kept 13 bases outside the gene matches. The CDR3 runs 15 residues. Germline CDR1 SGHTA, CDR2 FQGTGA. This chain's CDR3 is CASRHGPGQGKEQYF. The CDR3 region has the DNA TGTGCCAGCAGACACGGACCGGGACAGGGAAAAGAGCAGTACTTC.

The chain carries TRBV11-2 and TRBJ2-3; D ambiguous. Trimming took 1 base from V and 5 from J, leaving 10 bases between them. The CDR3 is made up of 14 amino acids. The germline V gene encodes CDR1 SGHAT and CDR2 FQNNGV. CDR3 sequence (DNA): TGTGCCAGCAGCTTAGGTTCTCCCAGAGATACGCAGTATTTT. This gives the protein CASSLGSPRDTQYF.

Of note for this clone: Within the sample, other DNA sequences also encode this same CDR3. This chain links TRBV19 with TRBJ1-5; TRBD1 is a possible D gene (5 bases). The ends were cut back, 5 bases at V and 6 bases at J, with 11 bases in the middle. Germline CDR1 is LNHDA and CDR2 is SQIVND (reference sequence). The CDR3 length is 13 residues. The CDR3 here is CASSAATGQPQHF. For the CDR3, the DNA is TGTGCCAGTAGTGCCGCTACAGGTCAGCCCCAGCATTTT.

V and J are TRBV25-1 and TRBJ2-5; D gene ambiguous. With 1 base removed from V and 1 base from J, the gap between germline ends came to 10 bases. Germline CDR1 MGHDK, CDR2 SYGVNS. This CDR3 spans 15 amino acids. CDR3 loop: CASSEWRAGQETQYF. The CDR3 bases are TGTGCCAGCAGTGAATGGCGAGCAGGCCAAGAGACCCAGTACTTC.

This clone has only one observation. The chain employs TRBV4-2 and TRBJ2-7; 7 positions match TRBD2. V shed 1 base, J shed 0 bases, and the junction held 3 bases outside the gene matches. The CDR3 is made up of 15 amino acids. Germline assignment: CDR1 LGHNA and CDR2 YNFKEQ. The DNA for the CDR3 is TGTGCCAGCAGCCAAGTAGCGGGCGGCTCCTACGAGCAGTACTTC. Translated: CASSQVAGGSYEQYF.

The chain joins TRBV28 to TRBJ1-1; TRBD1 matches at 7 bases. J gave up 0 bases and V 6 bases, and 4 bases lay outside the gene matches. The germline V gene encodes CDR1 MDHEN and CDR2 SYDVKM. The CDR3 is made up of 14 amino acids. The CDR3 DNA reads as TGTGCCAGCAGCTCGGGACAGATGAACACTGAAGCTTTCTTT. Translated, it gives CASSSGQMNTEAFF.

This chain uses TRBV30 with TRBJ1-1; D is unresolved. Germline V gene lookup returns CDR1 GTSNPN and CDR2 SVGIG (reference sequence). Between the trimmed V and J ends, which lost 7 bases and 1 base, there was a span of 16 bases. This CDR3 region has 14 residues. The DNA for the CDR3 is TGTGCCTCACCGAGCGGTCGGACGAACACTGAAGCTTTCTTT. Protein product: CASPSGRTNTEAFF.

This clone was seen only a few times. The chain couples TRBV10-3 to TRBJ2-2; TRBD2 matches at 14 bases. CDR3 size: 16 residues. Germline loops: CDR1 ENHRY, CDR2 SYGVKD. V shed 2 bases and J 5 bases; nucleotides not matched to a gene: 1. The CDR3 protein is CAISEGLAGGTGELFF. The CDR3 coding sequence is TGTGCCATCAGTGAGGGACTAGCGGGAGGAACCGGGGAGCTGTTTTTT.

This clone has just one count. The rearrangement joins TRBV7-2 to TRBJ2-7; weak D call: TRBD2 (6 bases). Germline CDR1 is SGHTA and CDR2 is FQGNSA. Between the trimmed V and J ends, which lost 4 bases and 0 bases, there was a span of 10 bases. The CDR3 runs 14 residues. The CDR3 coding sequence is TGTGCCAGCAGCTATAGCGGCCTCTCCTACGAGCAGTACTTC. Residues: CASSYSGLSYEQYF.

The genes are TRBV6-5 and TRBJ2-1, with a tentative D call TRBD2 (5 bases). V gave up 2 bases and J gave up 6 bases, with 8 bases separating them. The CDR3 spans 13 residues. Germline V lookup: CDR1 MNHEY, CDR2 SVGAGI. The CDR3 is CASSYPGINEQFF. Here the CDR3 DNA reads TGTGCCAGCAGTTACCCCGGGATCAATGAGCAGTTCTTC.

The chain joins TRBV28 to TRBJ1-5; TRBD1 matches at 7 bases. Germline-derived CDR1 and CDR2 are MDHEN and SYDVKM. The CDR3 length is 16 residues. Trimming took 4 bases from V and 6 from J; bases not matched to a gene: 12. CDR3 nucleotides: TGTGCCAGCAGTTCCCTCGACAGGGAAGTATCTCAGCCCCAGCATTTT. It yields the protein CASSSLDREVSQPQHF. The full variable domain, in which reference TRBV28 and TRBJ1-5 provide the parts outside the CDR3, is DVKVTQSSRYLVKRTGEKVFLECVQDMDHENMFWYRQDPGLGLRLIYFSYDVKMKEKGDIPEGYSVSREKKERFSLILESASTNQTSMYLCASSSLDREVSQPQHFGDGTRLSIL.